The 32 T cell receptor beta chains reported below all come from one sample, sequenced in a study of molecular identifiers for immune sequencing clone quantification. A single record per CDR3 protein comes from TCRdb applying MiXCR to the PCR reads. In the table there are around 100,000 distinct CDR3 sequences, roughly 38% of which are singletons. Sequencing input: naive CD8+ T cells from blood, with Jurkat cell RNA spiked in. Subset meaning: FACS-sorted CD8+CD4-CCR7+CD45RA+ naive T cells. The source of these receptors is a human donor in good health. Some libraries in this study had Jurkat cell RNA spiked in.

This clonotype came up a few times. V usage is TRBV19 and J usage is TRBJ1-1; a weak D match, TRBD1 (6 bases). Germline CDR1 is LNHDA and CDR2 is SQIVND (reference sequence). The CDR3 length is 14 residues. V lost 1 base, J lost 2 bases, and 8 bases lay in between. The CDR3 reads CASSIGTANTEAFF. The DNA of the CDR3 is TGTGCCAGTAGTATAGGGACAGCCAACACTGAAGCTTTCTTT.

This clonotype was found a few times. The DNA for the CDR3 is TGTGCCAGCACCGACAGGGGGAGCTCCTACGAGCAGTACTTC. Its protein is CASTDRGSSYEQYF. The chain couples TRBV7-9 to TRBJ2-7, with TRBD1 matching over 9 bases. Per the germline V gene, CDR1 is SEHNR and CDR2 is FQNEAQ (reference sequence). Trimming cost V 7 bases and J 0 bases; bases outside gene matches: 4. This CDR3 spans 14 amino acids. Based on the CDR3 plus reference TRBV7-9 and TRBJ2-7, the full variable domain is DTGVSQNPRHKITKRGQNVTFRCDPISEHNRLYWYRQTLGQGPEFLTYFQNEAQLEKSRLLSDRFSAERPKGSFSTLEIQRTEQGDSAMYLCASTDRGSSYEQYFGPGTRLTVT.

The V call is TRBV20-1, the J call TRBJ2-3, with 9 positions matching TRBD2. The V and J ends lost 6 bases and 2 bases, in that order; junction bases with no gene match: 21. The germline gives CDR1 DFQATT, CDR2 SNEGSKA (reference sequence). The CDR3 is 19 residues long. CDR3 in amino acids: CSATRALSGSYHTTDTQYF. CDR3 sequence (DNA): TGCAGTGCCACTAGGGCCCTTAGCGGGAGTTACCACACCACAGATACGCAGTATTTT.

V usage is TRBV3-1 and J usage is TRBJ2-4; D possibly corresponds to TRBD2 (5 bases). Germline CDR1 reads LGHDT; CDR2 reads YNNKEL (reference sequence). V was shortened by 1 base and J by 0 bases, with 13 bases between the two germline ends. The CDR3 covers 17 residues. The CDR3 sequence: CASSQAFEGIAKNIQYF. The CDR3, as DNA: TGTGCCAGCAGCCAAGCGTTCGAGGGAATAGCCAAAAACATTCAGTACTTC.

V and J are TRBV7-7 and TRBJ2-7, with 7 positions matching TRBD2. V shed 4 bases and J 0 bases; nucleotides not matched to a gene: 6. Germline V gene data show CDR1 as SSHAT and CDR2 as FNYEAQ (reference sequence). This CDR3 region has 15 residues. CDR3 coding DNA: TGTGCCAGCAGCTCTAGCGGCAAACTCTCCTACGAGCAGTACTTC. Amino acids: CASSSSGKLSYEQYF.

J is TRBJ1-5 and V is TRBV4-2, with D tentatively TRBD1 (5 bases). V was shortened by 0 bases and J by 4 bases, with 13 bases between the two germline ends. CDR1 LGHNA and CDR2 YNFKEQ come from the germline V gene. This CDR3 is built from 16 residues. This chain's CDR3 is CASSQERRGGNQPQHF. As DNA, the CDR3 is TGTGCCAGCAGCCAAGAGAGGAGGGGCGGGAATCAGCCCCAGCATTTT.

This clonotype showed up just a few times. This chain connects TRBV7-9 to TRBJ2-1; possibly TRBD1 for D (6 bases). Trimming cost V 6 bases and J 9 bases, with 15 bases left between them. Germline-derived CDR1 and CDR2 are SEHNR and FQNEAQ (reference sequence). The CDR3 runs 13 residues. CDR3: CASRLTGLAEQFF. The CDR3 DNA reads TGTGCCAGCAGGCTAACAGGGCTGGCTGAGCAGTTCTTC.

In its sample, this clonotype was seen many times. This rearrangement joins TRBV28 to TRBJ1-1, with D maybe TRBD1 (6 bases). The V and J ends lost 7 bases and 4 bases respectively, with 10 bases between them. This CDR3 has 12 residues. The germline gives CDR1 MDHEN, CDR2 SYDVKM. CDR3 nucleotide sequence: TGTGCCAGCATCAGGGGTATCACTGAAGCTTTCTTT. It codes for CASIRGITEAFF.

Worth noting for this clonotype: Its ends do not fully match the called genes, so a read error is possible. The V gene is TRBV4-3, the J gene TRBJ2-6, with 10 bases lining up with TRBD2. The V gene's germline CDR1 is LGHNA and CDR2 YSLEER. CDR3 length: 19 residues. The CDR3 coding sequence is TGCGCCAGCAGCCAAGAGGGATTAGCGGGAGGTCCCGGGGCCAACGCCCTGACTTTC. This sequence encodes CASSQEGLAGGPGANALTF.

This clonotype occurred a few times. The rearrangement joins TRBV5-8 to TRBJ2-5; perhaps D is TRBD1 or TRBD2 (6 bases each). Germline V CDR1 and CDR2: SGHTS, YDEGEE. The CDR3 runs to 14 residues. V was pared by 6 bases and J by 5 bases, with 17 bases between. CDR3 residues: CASNPGGGWETQYF. The CDR3 bases are TGTGCCAGCAACCCCGGAGGGGGGTGGGAGACCCAGTACTTC.

This chain links TRBV7-6 with TRBJ2-3, with D possibly being TRBD2 (6 bases). The germline V and J ends were trimmed by 1 base and 2 bases, with 13 bases remaining between them. This CDR3 is 16 amino acids long. Germline V lookup: CDR1 SGHVS, CDR2 FNYEAQ. The CDR3 DNA is TGTGCCAGCAGCTTAGAGGCGGAGGGAGTCACAGATACGCAGTATTTT. It codes for CASSLEAEGVTDTQYF.

This clonotype was detected a few times. The chain has TRBV19 and TRBJ2-2; D may be TRBD1 (6 bases). The CDR3 is 17 amino acids. Germline-derived CDR1 and CDR2 are LNHDA and SQIVND (reference sequence). V lost 9 bases and J lost 5, with 25 bases in between. The CDR3: CASYTVFKGEGTGELFF. CDR3 DNA sequence: TGTGCCAGCTATACGGTCTTTAAGGGGGAAGGGACCGGGGAGCTGTTTTTT.

V usage is TRBV29-1 and J usage is TRBJ2-7; D unresolved. CDR1 and CDR2 from the germline V gene are SQVTM and ANQGSEA. The CDR3 runs to 13 residues. V was shortened by 4 bases and J by 3 bases, with 13 bases between the two germline ends. CDR3 loop: CSVVWGRDYEQYF. The DNA of the CDR3 is TGCAGCGTTGTTTGGGGAAGGGACTACGAGCAGTACTTC.

The chain is built from TRBV4-3 and TRBJ2-2; tentatively, D is TRBD2 (6 bases). In germline, CDR1 is LGHNA, CDR2 YSLEER. The CDR3 spans 17 residues. V lost 3 bases and J lost 1, with 15 bases in between. CDR3: CASSHGPGLMNTGELFF. DNA of the CDR3: TGCGCCAGCAGCCACGGACCGGGACTGATGAACACCGGGGAGCTGTTTTTT.

As concerns this clonotype: The CDR3 ends on some other residue instead of the conserved phenylalanine or tryptophan, so this is likely a read error. CDR3 coding DNA: TGTGCCAGCAGTTCTGGCCGAGGAGAGGCTTTCTAT. Protein product: CASSSGRGEAFY. This chain connects TRBV28 to TRBJ1-1; D gene uncertain. V was cut by 4 bases and J by 11 bases, with 14 bases left in between. CDR1 is MDHEN and CDR2 is SYDVKM in the germline V gene. This CDR3 has 12 amino acids.

Note on this clonotype: A much more abundant neighbour one base away suggests this may be a read error. The chain employs TRBV10-3 and TRBJ2-3; D ambiguous. The V end lost 3 bases, the J end lost 0 bases, and 7 bases lay between the germline ends. The CDR3 runs to 14 residues. CDR1 and CDR2 (germline): ENHRY, SYGVKD. CDR3 sequence reads: CAISDDKSTDTQYF. The CDR3 DNA reads as TGTGCCATCAGTGATGACAAGAGCACAGATACGCAGTATTTT.

This clonotype was detected many times. The chain joins TRBV12-3 or TRBV12-4 to TRBJ1-4; D is possibly TRBD1 (5 bases). The CDR3 covers 13 residues. Deletions cut 6 bases from V and 5 bases from J, with 10 bases between. CDR3 nucleotide sequence: TGTGCCAGCAGCAGGGCCCGCAATGAAAAACTGTTTTTT. This translates into CASSRARNEKLFF.

This clonotype came up many times. V is TRBV12-3 or TRBV12-4 and J is TRBJ2-7; D is uncertain. The CDR3 length is 14 residues. Trimming took 6 bases from V and 2 from J, leaving 14 bases between them. CDR3 DNA: TGTGCCAGCAGCAAATCTGATACCCCCTACGAGCAGTACTTC. This gives the protein CASSKSDTPYEQYF.

In this sample, this clonotype turned up once. This rearrangement joins TRBV27 to TRBJ2-6; D is uncertain. CDR1 is MNHEY and CDR2 is SMNVEV in the germline V gene (reference sequence). The V end was cut by 6 bases, the J end by 0 bases, with 9 bases between. The CDR3 has 15 amino acids. The CDR3 sequence: CASRSGCSGANVLTF. CDR3 nucleotides: TGTGCCAGCAGATCTGGCTGCTCTGGGGCCAACGTCCTGACTTTC.

This clonotype has just one count. One end of the junction varies from germline; a read error may be responsible. The rearrangement uses TRBV6-5 and TRBJ2-5, with D uncertain. This CDR3 region has 14 residues. Germline values: CDR1 MNHEY, CDR2 SVGAGI. The CDR3 DNA sequence: TGTGCCTGCAGTTACTTTTCAGACCAAGAGACCCAGTACTTC. This gives the protein CACSYFSDQETQYF.

This clonotype was observed many times. This chain connects TRBV9 to TRBJ2-3, with D possibly being TRBD1 (6 bases). The CDR3 length is 15 residues. Germline CDR1 and CDR2: SGDLS and YYNGEE. Deletions cut 0 bases from V and 1 base from J, with 9 bases between. CDR3 loop: CASSVVPGGTDTQYF. The CDR3 region has the DNA TGTGCCAGCAGCGTAGTCCCAGGGGGCACAGATACGCAGTATTTT.

The chain combines TRBV6-8 with TRBJ2-5, with D possibly being TRBD1 (6 bases). Per germline, CDR1 MNHGY and CDR2 SAAAGT. Trimming shortened V by 8 bases and J by 5 bases, and 18 bases separated the two germline ends. This CDR3 spans 14 amino acids. CDR3 region: CASHQGKLRETQYF. In nucleotides, the CDR3 is TGTGCCAGCCACCAGGGGAAGCTGCGGGAGACCCAGTACTTC.

A remark on this clonotype: Just one base apart from a much larger clone, this may be a read error. V and J are TRBV5-6 and TRBJ2-3; the D gene is possibly TRBD2 (6 bases). CDR3 length equals 14 residues. The V end was cut by 0 bases, the J end by 12 bases, with 17 bases between. Looked up from germline, CDR1 is SGHDT and CDR2 is YYEEEE. The CDR3 reads CASSLGISGLAQYF. The CDR3 DNA reads as TGTGCCAGCAGCTTGGGGATCTCGGGACTCGCCCAGTATTTT. The full variable domain, with the rest looked up from reference TRBV5-6 and TRBJ2-3, is DAGVTQSPTHLIKTRGQQVTLRCSPKSGHDTVSWYQQALGQGPQFIFQYYEEEERQRGNFPDRFSGHQFPNYSSELNVNALLLGDSALYLCASSLGISGLAQYFGPGTRLTVL.

The table lists this clonotype with a few counts. The V and J genes are TRBV9 and TRBJ1-1; maybe TRBD1 (5 bases). The ends were cut back, 3 bases at V and 2 bases at J, with 8 bases in the middle. Germline V CDR1 and CDR2: SGDLS, YYNGEE. The CDR3 spans 13 residues. The CDR3 loop is CASSGGTNTEAFF. The CDR3 DNA sequence: TGTGCCAGCAGCGGGGGCACCAACACTGAAGCTTTCTTT.

In regard to this clonotype: This clone may be a read error of a much larger clone one base away. The chain couples TRBV4-2 to TRBJ2-1; the match to TRBD1 covers 7 bases. The CDR3 is 15 residues long. V was pared by 4 bases and J by 14 bases, with 17 bases of the junction left unmatched. CDR1 LGHNA and CDR2 YNFKEQ come from the germline V gene. The CDR3 coding sequence is TGTGCCAGCAGCCCCATCACAGGGGCTGGGGCCCGGGAGTTCTTC. Translation gives CASSPITGAGAREFF.

This clonotype has a handful of counts. The chain carries TRBV7-6 and TRBJ2-2, with D hard to call. V lost 1 base and J 4 bases, leaving 10 bases between the germline ends. CDR3 length equals 15 residues. The V gene's germline CDR1 is SGHVS and CDR2 FNYEAQ. The CDR3 here is CASSLGRLGTGELFF. The CDR3 DNA reads TGTGCCAGCAGCTTAGGCCGACTTGGCACCGGGGAGCTGTTTTTT.

CDR3 loop: CASKVAGGAEQYF. CDR3 DNA: TGTGCCAGCAAGGTGGCAGGGGGCGCCGAGCAGTACTTC. This chain links TRBV27 with TRBJ2-7, with TRBD1 matching over 8 bases. J was trimmed by 6 bases and V by 7 bases; bases with no gene match: 8. Germline V CDR1 and CDR2: MNHEY, SMNVEV (reference sequence). The CDR3 extends over 13 amino acids.

CDR3 DNA: TGTGCCAGCAGTTTTCGCTCTGGAAACACCATATATTTT. Translating it yields CASSFRSGNTIYF. The chain recombines TRBV28 with TRBJ1-3; D call uncertain. V lost 3 bases and J 0 bases, leaving 3 bases between the germline ends. This CDR3 spans 13 amino acids. The V gene's germline CDR1 is MDHEN and CDR2 SYDVKM.

This clonotype was seen many times. V and J are TRBV6-2 or TRBV6-3 and TRBJ2-7; TRBD2 aligns across 11 bases. The V gene end was trimmed by 5 bases and the J gene end by 4 bases; junction bases not matched to a gene: 10. Germline CDR1 reads MNHEY; CDR2 reads SVGEGT. The CDR3 spans 16 residues. CDR3 protein: CASSKGLGLAVYEQYF. CDR3 coding DNA: TGTGCCAGCAGTAAAGGCCTGGGACTAGCGGTTTACGAGCAGTACTTC.

In its sample, this clonotype was seen many times. This chain uses TRBV29-1 with TRBJ2-7; TRBD1 matches at 9 bases. CDR1 is SQVTM, CDR2 ANQGSEA, per germline. The ends lost 6 bases at V and 6 bases at J; junction bases unmatched: 6. This CDR3 spans 12 amino acids. The CDR3 protein is CSVGTGSREQYF. CDR3 nucleotide sequence: TGCAGCGTGGGGACAGGGTCGCGCGAGCAGTACTTC.

This clonotype was observed once. An end of the junction differs from the germline gene, which may be a read error. The chain uses TRBV10-3 and TRBJ2-2, with a possible D match to TRBD2 (6 bases). Germline CDR1 and CDR2: ENHRY and SYGVKD. CDR3 size: 12 residues. CDR3 amino acids: CAISRTGGELYF. The CDR3, as DNA: TGTGCCATCAGTCGAACGGGCGGGGAGCTGTATTTT.

Turning to this clonotype: One base away lies a much larger clone, so this may be a sequencing read error. The rearrangement uses TRBV12-3 or TRBV12-4 and TRBJ2-1; TRBD2 might be the D (7 bases). Deletions cut 6 bases from V and 9 bases from J, with 12 bases between. CDR3 length equals 12 residues. The CDR3 region has the DNA TGTGCCAGCAGATTCGCGGGGGCTGAGCAGTTCTTC. The encoded protein is CASRFAGAEQFF.